The 9 T cell receptor beta chains given below trace back to one sample, sequenced in a study of vaccination and CD4 T cells after COVID-19. CD4+ T cells that had been cultured provided DNA sequenced with the Oncomine TCR Beta short-read assay. Each CDR3 protein is one row after TCRdb ran MiXCR on the PCR reads. The table lists roughly 16,000 distinct CDR3 sequences, approximately 65% of them singletons, with about a sixth in the top ten. These receptors' targets are unknown. This sample's treatment: roughly 11-day PBMC culture with coronavirus spike peptide pools or control peptides (ViraFEST assay). Input material: CD4+ T cells from blood, cultured in vitro. These TCRs come from a human donor who had recovered from COVID-19.

The rearrangement links TRBV6-1 to TRBJ1-1; D possibly corresponds to TRBD1 (6 bases). Germline CDR1 MNHNS, CDR2 SASEGT. The CDR3 loop spans 15 amino acids. V dropped 1 base and J dropped 0 bases, with 9 bases sitting between them. The CDR3 nucleotides read TGTGCCAGCAGTGAAGATGGGACAATGAACACTGAAGCTTTCTTT. Translated, it gives CASSEDGTMNTEAFF.

This clonotype is a singleton in its sample. The chain uses TRBV28 and TRBJ2-5; the match to TRBD2 covers 11 bases. The CDR3 is 16 residues long. J lost 5 bases, V lost 1 base, and 6 bases had no gene match. Germline V lookup: CDR1 MDHEN, CDR2 SYDVKM. DNA for the CDR3: TGTGCCAGCAGTTTATACAGAACTAGCGGGAGCGAGACCCAGTACTTC. This sequence encodes CASSLYRTSGSETQYF.

A few counts support this clonotype. The CDR3 reads CASSSQGVGTDTQYF. The CDR3 nucleotides read TGTGCCAGCAGCTCGCAGGGGGTTGGCACAGATACGCAGTATTTT. The J gene is TRBJ2-3, the V gene TRBV7-2; 7 bases are a match to TRBD1. The CDR3 contains 15 residues. The ends lost 4 bases at V and 1 base at J; junction bases unmatched: 5. CDR1 is SGHTA, CDR2 FQGNSA, per germline.

V gene TRBV2 combines with J gene TRBJ1-1, with D unresolved. From germline, CDR1 is SNHLY and CDR2 FYNNEI. The germline V and J ends were trimmed by 4 bases and 1 base, with 10 bases remaining between them. The CDR3 consists of 14 residues. CDR3 protein: CASSVKVGNTEAFF. CDR3 DNA: TGTGCCAGCAGTGTTAAGGTCGGGAACACTGAAGCTTTCTTT.

V gene TRBV20-1 combines with J gene TRBJ1-2; a possible D gene is TRBD1 (5 bases). The germline V gene encodes CDR1 DFQATT and CDR2 SNEGSKA (reference sequence). The V end was cut by 3 bases, the J end by 2 bases, with 7 bases between. This CDR3 spans 12 amino acids. In DNA, the CDR3 is TGCAGTGCTAGCCGGGGGAACTATGGCTACACCTTC. Its protein is CSASRGNYGYTF.

This chain joins TRBV28 and TRBJ2-7; either TRBD1 or TRBD2 may fit D (5 bases each). The CDR3 extends over 12 amino acids. V was shortened by 6 bases and J by 7 bases, with 13 bases between the two germline ends. CDR1 and CDR2 (germline): MDHEN, SYDVKM. The DNA for the CDR3 is TGTGCCAGCAGCCTCCGGGACGAAGAGCAGTACTTC. Residues: CASSLRDEEQYF.

The CDR3 region has the DNA TGTGCCAGCAGTTACGAGACAGGCGGAGAAAAACTGTTTTTT. Amino acid sequence: CASSYETGGEKLFF. The genes are TRBV6-5 and TRBJ1-4, with D perhaps matching TRBD1 (6 bases). CDR1 and CDR2 from the germline V gene are MNHEY and SVGAGI. V gave up 2 bases and J gave up 8 bases, with 12 bases separating them. The CDR3 runs to 14 residues.

The gene calls are TRBV7-2 and TRBJ1-2; D is perhaps TRBD1 (5 bases). Germline lookup yields CDR1 SGHTA and CDR2 FQGNSA. V lost 6 bases, J lost 7 bases, and 30 bases lay in between. The CDR3 has 18 amino acids. CDR3 bases: TGTGCCAGCAGAAATTACTTCGGAGGAGGTTCTGGTGGGGCTGGCTACACCTTC. It encodes CASRNYFGGGSGGAGYTF. Together with reference TRBV7-2 and TRBJ1-2, the CDR3 gives the full variable domain: GAGVSQSPSNKVTEKGKDVELRCDPISGHTALYWYRQSLGQGLEFLIYFQGNSAPDKSGLPSDRFSAERTGGSVSTLTIQRTQQEDSAVYLCASRNYFGGGSGGAGYTFGSGTRLTVV.

This clonotype was counted only a few times. J is TRBJ1-6 and V is TRBV20-1; the D gene is possibly TRBD1 (6 bases). V was pared by 5 bases and J by 7 bases, with 18 bases between. There are 15 residues in the CDR3. Germline V gene data show CDR1 as DFQATT and CDR2 as SNEGSKA (reference sequence). The DNA for the CDR3 is TGCAGTGCTCGAGGTGACAGGTTGGGGAATTCACCCCTCCACTTT. The encoded protein is CSARGDRLGNSPLHF.